The 19 T cell receptor beta chains in this list originate from one sample, sequenced in a study of T-cell reconstitution after alpha-beta-depleted transplantation in children. Preparation of the TCRbeta library used unique molecular identifiers. TCRdb reprocessed the PCR reads via MiXCR and lists one record per CDR3 protein. The table has some 590,000 distinct CDR3 sequences, about 11% seen once. The source material was PBMCs from the stem cell graft donor, sampled from the stem cell graft. The receptors were sampled from a human donor who donated a stem cell graft to a child with acute myeloid leukemia.

The chain uses TRBV11-2 and TRBJ2-7; D is perhaps TRBD2 (5 bases). V lost 6 bases, J lost 4 bases, and 10 bases lay in between. Germline V gene lookup returns CDR1 SGHAT and CDR2 FQNNGV. CDR3 length: 12 amino acids. The DNA of the CDR3 is TGTGCCAGCAGTCCCCCGGGGTACGAGCAGTACGTC. Amino acids: CASSPPGYEQYV.

This chain's CDR3 is CSAPARGGDRSGANVLTF. In DNA form, the CDR3 reads TGCAGTGCACCTGCCCGCGGGGGGGACCGCTCTGGGGCCAACGTCCTGACTTTC. The V and J genes are TRBV20-1 and TRBJ2-6, with TRBD2 matching over 9 bases. The trim removed 6 bases at V and 0 bases at J, leaving 12 bases unmatched. The CDR3 is 18 amino acids. CDR1 and CDR2 (germline): DFQATT, SNEGSKA (reference sequence).

The rearrangement joins TRBV5-1 to TRBJ2-2, with 8 bases fitting TRBD1. Germline CDR1 reads SGHRS; CDR2 reads YFSETQ. This CDR3 spans 15 amino acids. Germline trimming cut 0 bases from V and 5 bases from J; bases unmatched to any gene: 3. Here the CDR3 DNA reads TGCGCCAGCAGCTTGGGGACAGGGTGGACCGGGGAGCTGTTTTTT. Protein: CASSLGTGWTGELFF. The variable domain in full, with the rest retrieved from reference TRBV5-1 and TRBJ2-2, is KAGVTQTPRYLIKTRGQQVTLSCSPISGHRSVSWYQQTPGQGLQFLFEYFSETQRNKGNFPGRFSGRQFSNSRSEMNVSTLELGDSALYLCASSLGTGWTGELFFGEGSRLTVL.

The sample holds many counts of this clonotype. V is TRBV12-3 or TRBV12-4 and J is TRBJ2-5, with D hard to call. The CDR3 has 12 residues. V lost 3 bases to trimming and J lost 3 bases, with 5 bases between them. In DNA form, the CDR3 reads TGTGCCAGCAGTTTGGTGGAAGAGACCCAGTACTTC. Its translation: CASSLVEETQYF.

There are many counts of this clonotype. The chain recombines TRBV5-1 with TRBJ2-1; D is perhaps TRBD1 or TRBD2 (5 bases each). Trimming cost V 0 bases and J 3 bases, with 16 bases left between them. The V gene's germline CDR1 is SGHRS and CDR2 YFSETQ. The CDR3 runs to 17 residues. For the CDR3, the DNA is TGCGCCAGCAGCTTGGAAGGGGCTAGCCCAGACTACAATGAGCAGTTCTTC. It encodes CASSLEGASPDYNEQFF.

This clonotype was seen many times. The rearrangement uses TRBV29-1 and TRBJ2-7; D is unresolved. The length of the CDR3 is 11 residues. Germline CDR1 is SQVTM and CDR2 is ANQGSEA. V lost 4 bases and J lost 1, with 5 bases in between. The CDR3 sequence: CSVVNSYEQYF. CDR3 in DNA: TGCAGCGTTGTTAATTCCTACGAGCAGTACTTC.

The table lists this clonotype with many counts. The chain carries TRBV12-3 or TRBV12-4 and TRBJ2-5; no clear D gene. The CDR3 is 13 amino acids. Trimming stripped 6 bases from V and 5 bases from J, with 13 bases between. The CDR3 reads CASSPLVVETQYF. The CDR3 DNA is TGTGCCAGCAGCCCCCTTGTCGTCGAGACCCAGTACTTC.

The genes are TRBV6-2 or TRBV6-3 and TRBJ2-7, with 11 bases aligning to TRBD1. CDR3 length equals 14 residues. The germline V gene has CDR1 MNHEY and CDR2 SVGEGT. Unmatched junction bases numbered 5, after V lost 4 bases and J lost 6 bases. The CDR3 region has the DNA TGTGCCAGCAGTTCGGACAGGGGGCTGGTCGAGCAGTACTTC. Translated, it gives CASSSDRGLVEQYF.

This chain links TRBV20-1 with TRBJ2-2, with D maybe TRBD2 (6 bases). V was trimmed by 1 base and J by 4 bases, leaving 13 bases between them. The CDR3 is 15 residues long. Germline V gene data show CDR1 as DFQATT and CDR2 as SNEGSKA (reference sequence). Written as DNA, the CDR3 is TGCAGTGCTAGAGCCGCCGAGCGGGCCACCGGGGAGCTGTTTTTT. Translating gives CSARAAERATGELFF.

This clonotype was picked up many times. The chain carries TRBV28 and TRBJ2-7; D possibly matches TRBD1 or TRBD2 (5 bases each). CDR3 size: 13 residues. Germline V gene sequence: CDR1 MDHEN, CDR2 SYDVKM. Between the trimmed V and J ends, which lost 3 bases and 7 bases, there was a span of 13 bases. The CDR3 loop reads CASSLWGSGEQYF. CDR3 DNA sequence: TGTGCCAGCAGTTTGTGGGGGTCGGGGGAGCAGTACTTC.

This clonotype was detected ten times or more. This sequence joins TRBV30 and TRBJ2-4; 7 nucleotides agree with TRBD2. Germline V gene data show CDR1 as GTSNPN and CDR2 as SVGIG (reference sequence). V dropped 1 base and J dropped 3; count of bases not matched to a gene: 3. This CDR3 comprises 14 residues. The CDR3 sequence is CAWSGGGIKNIQYF. Here the CDR3 DNA reads TGTGCCTGGAGTGGGGGGGGGATCAAAAACATTCAGTACTTC.

There are many counts of this clonotype. The chain is built from TRBV29-1 and TRBJ2-7; unclear D gene. The CDR3 runs 12 residues. The germline CDR1 and CDR2 sequences are SQVTM and ANQGSEA. The V end lost 1 base, the J end lost 4 bases, and 8 bases lay between the germline ends. The CDR3 here is CSVEGLSYEQYF. The CDR3 DNA sequence: TGCAGCGTTGAAGGCCTCTCGTACGAGCAGTACTTC.

This rearrangement joins TRBV28 to TRBJ2-7, with 11 bases identical to TRBD2. Germline V gene lookup returns CDR1 MDHEN and CDR2 SYDVKM. CDR3 length equals 15 residues. V shed 3 bases, J shed 5 bases, and the junction held 6 bases outside the gene matches. The CDR3 sequence is CASSFLSSGRNEQYF. CDR3 nucleotide sequence: TGTGCCAGCAGTTTCCTATCTAGCGGGAGGAACGAGCAGTACTTC.

This clonotype turned up a few times. The chain links TRBV7-8 to TRBJ2-1; no definite D call. The CDR3 consists of 15 residues. Germline loops: CDR1 SGHVS, CDR2 FQNEAQ. Trimming cost V 5 bases and J 6 bases, with 17 bases left between them. In nucleotides, the CDR3 is TGTGCCAGCAGCCGTACCGCGACAACCATCAATGAGCAGTTCTTC. It codes for CASSRTATTINEQFF. Full variable domain (remainder filled in from reference TRBV7-8 and TRBJ2-1): GAGVSQSPRYKVAKRGQDVALRCDPISGHVSLFWYQQALGQGPEFLTYFQNEAQLDKSGLPSDRFFAERPEGSVSTLKIQRTQQEDSAVYLCASSRTATTINEQFFGPGTRLTVL.

This clonotype has at least ten counts. V is TRBV20-1 and J is TRBJ2-1, with 11 bases aligning to TRBD2. V lost 5 bases and J lost 3; bases outside the gene matches: 6. Germline CDR1 and CDR2: DFQATT and SNEGSKA (reference sequence). This CDR3 has 15 residues. In DNA form, the CDR3 reads TGCAGTGCTTCCGGGACTAGCGGAGACTACAATGAGCAGTTCTTC. Amino acid sequence: CSASGTSGDYNEQFF.

This chain joins TRBV7-3 and TRBJ2-3; D possibly uses TRBD1 or TRBD2 (5 bases each). The CDR3 is made up of 18 amino acids. Germline loops: CDR1 SGHTA, CDR2 FQGTGA. V shed 5 bases and J shed 1 base, with 22 bases lying between them. The CDR3 region has the DNA TGTGCCAGCAGCCCCGGACTGGGACGAGGCCTGGGCACAGATACGCAGTATTTT. As protein: CASSPGLGRGLGTDTQYF. Looking up the rest from reference TRBV7-3 and TRBJ2-3 gives the full variable domain: GAGVSQTPSNKVTEKGKYVELRCDPISGHTALYWYRQSLGQGPEFLIYFQGTGAADDSGLPNDRFFAVRPEGSVSTLKIQRTERGDSAVYLCASSPGLGRGLGTDTQYFGPGTRLTVL.

This clonotype was counted at least ten times. V is TRBV12-3 or TRBV12-4 and J is TRBJ2-3; maybe TRBD2 (6 bases). Trimming stripped 9 bases from V and 0 bases from J, with 13 bases between. The CDR3 has 14 residues. CDR3 loop: CASISGTSTDTQYF. The CDR3 bases are TGTGCCAGTATTAGCGGAACAAGCACAGATACGCAGTATTTT.

This clonotype was recorded at least ten times. The rearrangement links TRBV29-1 to TRBJ2-7, with D perhaps given as TRBD1 or TRBD2 (5 bases each). CDR1 and CDR2 from the germline V gene are SQVTM and ANQGSEA. The CDR3 contains 12 residues. The V end lost 4 bases, the J end lost 7 bases, and 14 bases lay between the germline ends. The DNA for the CDR3 is TGCAGCGTTGTGTGGGGGAATGGGGAGCAGTACTTC. Translation: CSVVWGNGEQYF.

The rearrangement links TRBV2 to TRBJ2-1; possible D gene TRBD2, 5 bases. This CDR3 contains 11 residues. V was trimmed by 3 bases and J by 10 bases, leaving 7 bases between them. Looked up from germline, CDR1 is SNHLY and CDR2 is FYNNEI. The CDR3 loop is CASSDQREQFF. DNA of the CDR3: TGTGCCAGCAGTGACCAGCGGGAGCAGTTCTTC.